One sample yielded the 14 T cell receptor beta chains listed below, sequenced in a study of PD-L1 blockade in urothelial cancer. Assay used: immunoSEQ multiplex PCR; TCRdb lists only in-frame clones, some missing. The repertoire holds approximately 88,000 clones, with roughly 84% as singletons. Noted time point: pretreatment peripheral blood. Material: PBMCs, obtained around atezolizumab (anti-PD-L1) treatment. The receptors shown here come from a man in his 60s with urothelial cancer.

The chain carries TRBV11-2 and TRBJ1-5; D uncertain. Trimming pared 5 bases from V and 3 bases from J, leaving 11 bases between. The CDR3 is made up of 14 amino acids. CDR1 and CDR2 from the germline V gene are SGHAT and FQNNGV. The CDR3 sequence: CASSAEGDNQPQHF. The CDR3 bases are TGTGCCAGCAGCGCCGAGGGAGACAATCAGCCCCAGCATTTT.

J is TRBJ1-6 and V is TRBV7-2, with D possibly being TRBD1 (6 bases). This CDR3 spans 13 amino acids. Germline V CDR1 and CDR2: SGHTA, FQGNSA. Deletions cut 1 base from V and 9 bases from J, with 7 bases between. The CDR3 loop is CASSLVGGSPLHF. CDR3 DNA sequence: TGTGCCAGCAGCTTAGTAGGGGGTTCACCCCTCCACTTT.

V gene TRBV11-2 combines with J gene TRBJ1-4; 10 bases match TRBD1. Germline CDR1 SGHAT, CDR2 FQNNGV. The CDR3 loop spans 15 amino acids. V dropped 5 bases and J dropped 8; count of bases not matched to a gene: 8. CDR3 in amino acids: CASSPTGGLVEKLFF. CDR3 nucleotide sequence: TGTGCCAGCAGCCCGACAGGGGGCTTAGTAGAAAAACTGTTTTTT. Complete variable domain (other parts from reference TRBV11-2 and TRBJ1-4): EAGVAQSPRYKIIEKRQSVAFWCNPISGHATLYWYQQILGQGPKLLIQFQNNGVVDDSQLPKDRFSAERLKGVDSTLKIQPAKLEDSAVYLCASSPTGGLVEKLFFGSGTQLSVL.

DNA for the CDR3: TGTGCCAGCTCACCACCGATTCGACAGGGCGGTTCACCCCTCCACTTT. Its translation: CASSPPIRQGGSPLHF. The chain carries TRBV18 and TRBJ1-6, with 7 positions matching TRBD1. The CDR3 has 16 amino acids. The trim removed 0 bases at V and 9 bases at J, leaving 8 bases unmatched. Germline CDR1 KGHSH, CDR2 LQKENI.

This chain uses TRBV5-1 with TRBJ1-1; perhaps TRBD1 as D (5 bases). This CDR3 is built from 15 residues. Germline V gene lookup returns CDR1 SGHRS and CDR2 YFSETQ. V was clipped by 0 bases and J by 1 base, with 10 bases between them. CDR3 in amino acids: CASSLDLGGNTEAFF. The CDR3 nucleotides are TGCGCCAGCAGCTTGGATTTGGGGGGGAACACTGAAGCTTTCTTT. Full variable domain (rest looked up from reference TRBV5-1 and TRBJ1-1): KAGVTQTPRYLIKTRGQQVTLSCSPISGHRSVSWYQQTPGQGLQFLFEYFSETQRNKGNFPGRFSGRQFSNSRSEMNVSTLELGDSALYLCASSLDLGGNTEAFFGQGTRLTVV.

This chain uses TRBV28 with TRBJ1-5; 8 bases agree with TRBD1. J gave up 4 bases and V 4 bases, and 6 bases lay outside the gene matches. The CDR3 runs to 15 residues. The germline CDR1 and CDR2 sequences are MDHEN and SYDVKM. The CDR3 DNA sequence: TGTGCCAGCAGTTCGCCGACAGGGGATAATCAGCCCCAGCATTTT. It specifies CASSSPTGDNQPQHF.

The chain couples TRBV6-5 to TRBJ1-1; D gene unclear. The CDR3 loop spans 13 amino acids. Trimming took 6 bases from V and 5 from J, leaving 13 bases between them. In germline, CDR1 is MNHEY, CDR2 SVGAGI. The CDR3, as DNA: TGTGCCAGCAGCCCCAATCCCCGGACTGAAGCTTTCTTT. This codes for CASSPNPRTEAFF.

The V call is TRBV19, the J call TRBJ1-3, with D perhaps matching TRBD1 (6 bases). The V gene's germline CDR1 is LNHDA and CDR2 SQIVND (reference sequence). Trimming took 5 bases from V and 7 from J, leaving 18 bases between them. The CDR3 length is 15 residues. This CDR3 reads CASSAPGQGRNTIYF. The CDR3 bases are TGTGCCAGTAGTGCTCCGGGACAAGGACGTAACACCATATATTTT.

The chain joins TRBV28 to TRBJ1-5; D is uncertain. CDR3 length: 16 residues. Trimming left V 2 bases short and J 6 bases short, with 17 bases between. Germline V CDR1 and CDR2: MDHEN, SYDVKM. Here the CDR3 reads CASSLLWVAGGQPQHF. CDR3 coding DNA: TGTGCCAGCAGTTTACTTTGGGTGGCAGGTGGTCAGCCCCAGCATTTT.

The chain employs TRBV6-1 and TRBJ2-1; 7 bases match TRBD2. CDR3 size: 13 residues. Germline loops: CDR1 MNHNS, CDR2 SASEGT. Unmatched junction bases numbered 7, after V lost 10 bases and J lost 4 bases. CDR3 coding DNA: TGTGCCACCCTAGCGGAGGCGTACAATGAGCAGTTCTTC. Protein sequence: CATLAEAYNEQFF.

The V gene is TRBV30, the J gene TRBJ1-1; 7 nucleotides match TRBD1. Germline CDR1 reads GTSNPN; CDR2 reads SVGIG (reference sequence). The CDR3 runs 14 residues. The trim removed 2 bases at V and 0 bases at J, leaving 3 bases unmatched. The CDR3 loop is CAWSTGQMNTEAFF. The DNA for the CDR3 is TGTGCCTGGAGTACGGGACAGATGAACACTGAAGCTTTCTTT.

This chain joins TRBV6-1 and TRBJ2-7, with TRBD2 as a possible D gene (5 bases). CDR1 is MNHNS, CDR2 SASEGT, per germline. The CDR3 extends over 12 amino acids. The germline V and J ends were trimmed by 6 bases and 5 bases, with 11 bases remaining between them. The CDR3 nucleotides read TGTGCCAGCAGCCTCGCGGGCGACGAGCAGTACTTC. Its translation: CASSLAGDEQYF.

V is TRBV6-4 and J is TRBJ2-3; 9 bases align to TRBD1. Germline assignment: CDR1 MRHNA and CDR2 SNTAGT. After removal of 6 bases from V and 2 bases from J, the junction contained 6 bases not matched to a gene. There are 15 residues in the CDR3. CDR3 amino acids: CASSARDRVTDTQYF. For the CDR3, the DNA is TGTGCCAGCAGCGCCCGGGACAGGGTCACAGATACGCAGTATTTT.

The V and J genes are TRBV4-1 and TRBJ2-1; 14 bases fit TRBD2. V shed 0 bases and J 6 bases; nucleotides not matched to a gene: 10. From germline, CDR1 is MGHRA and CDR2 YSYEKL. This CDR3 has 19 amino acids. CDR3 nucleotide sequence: TGCGCCAGCAGCCAAGATGCAGCCTCTGGGACTAGCGGGGGCAATGAGCAGTTCTTC. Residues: CASSQDAASGTSGGNEQFF.